These 29 T cell receptor beta chains originate from one sample sequenced in a study of blood T cells in healthy people across ages. The authors ran a second PCR of 7 to 11 cycles using a sample-barcoded 5' primer and a J-beta primer mix. TCRdb called the 5' RACE reads again in MiXCR, with one record for every CDR3 protein. The profile shows some 930,000 distinct CDR3 sequences, just under 30% of them singletons. This sample also appeared in a second study, on T cells of mothers and their children.

Input material: blood. The receptors were sampled from a woman aged 40 to 49 in good health.

This clonotype was seen only a few times. A much bigger clone sits one base away, suggesting this may be a read error. This sequence joins TRBV7-2 and TRBJ2-4; D perhaps matches TRBD2 (5 bases). The CDR3 has 14 residues. Germline-derived CDR1 and CDR2 are SGHTA and FQGNSA. Trimming removed 5 bases at V and 13 bases at J, with 21 bases between. The CDR3 DNA reads TGTGCCAGCAGCCCCACTAGTTTGAGAAATGAGCAGTACTTC. This translates into CASSPTSLRNEQYF.

This clonotype was counted a few times. This chain joins TRBV28 and TRBJ1-5; 7 bases align to TRBD1. The CDR3 is 15 residues long. The junction had 5 bases not matched to a gene; V was cut back by 6 bases and J by 0 bases. Germline CDR1 is MDHEN and CDR2 is SYDVKM. CDR3 sequence: CASRNRGNSNQPQHF. CDR3 nucleotides: TGTGCCAGCAGGAACAGGGGAAATAGCAATCAGCCCCAGCATTTT.

This clonotype was found many times. The rearrangement uses TRBV6-2 or TRBV6-3 and TRBJ1-5; D is possibly TRBD1 (6 bases). The CDR3 has 14 residues. The V end was cut by 6 bases, the J end by 6 bases, with 15 bases between. The germline V gene has CDR1 MNHEY and CDR2 SVGEGT. The CDR3 sequence: CASRSTGNGQPQHF. CDR3 DNA: TGTGCCAGCAGATCCACAGGGAACGGTCAGCCCCAGCATTTT.

J is TRBJ2-7 and V is TRBV13; 9 bases map to TRBD1. The CDR3 totals 15 residues. J was trimmed by 7 bases and V by 3 bases; bases with no gene match: 10. CDR1 PRHDT and CDR2 FYEKMQ come from the germline V gene (reference sequence). CDR3: CASSFHLQGADEQYF. CDR3 in DNA: TGTGCCAGCAGCTTCCACCTACAGGGGGCGGATGAGCAGTACTTC.

Of note for this clonotype: Being one base from a much bigger clone, this may be a read error. V gene TRBV9 combines with J gene TRBJ2-1; 9 positions agree with TRBD1. Germline trimming cut 3 bases from V and 10 bases from J; bases unmatched to any gene: 14. CDR1 and CDR2 (germline): SGDLS, YYNGEE. There are 16 residues in the CDR3. In nucleotides, the CDR3 is TGTGCCAGCAGCGCATCCGGGACAGGGAGGGACTACGAGCAGTTCTTC. Translating gives CASSASGTGRDYEQFF.

Comments on this clonotype: The junction does not match germline at one end; this may be a read error. This sequence joins TRBV13 and TRBJ2-7, with a possible D match to TRBD2 (5 bases). CDR1 is PRHDT and CDR2 is FYEKMQ in the germline V gene (reference sequence). The length of the CDR3 is 13 residues. The CDR3 DNA follows: TGTGCCAGCGGCTTGGAACTAGACTACGAGCAGTACTTC. It encodes CASGLELDYEQYF.

This clonotype was seen at least ten times. The chain joins TRBV24-1 to TRBJ2-1; D remains ambiguous. V was shortened by 5 bases and J by 9 bases, with 10 bases between the two germline ends. CDR3 size: 12 residues. The V gene's germline CDR1 is KGHDR and CDR2 SFDVKD. The CDR3 coding sequence is TGTGCCACCAGTGCCCATAGATTTGAGCAGTTCTTC. Its translation is CATSAHRFEQFF.

This rearrangement joins TRBV13 to TRBJ2-3; TRBD2 agrees at 11 bases. Germline lookup yields CDR1 PRHDT and CDR2 FYEKMQ (reference sequence). The CDR3 contains 17 residues. Trimming removed 5 bases from V and 5 bases from J; junction bases left unmatched: 12. The CDR3 loop is CASSKLGTSGGGDTQYF. The CDR3 bases are TGTGCCAGCAGCAAACTTGGAACTAGCGGGGGAGGAGATACGCAGTATTTT.

This clonotype came up a few times. The chain recombines TRBV3-1 with TRBJ2-3; no clear D gene. CDR1 and CDR2 from the germline V gene are LGHDT and YNNKEL (reference sequence). CDR3 size: 13 residues. Trimming removed 3 bases at V and 0 bases at J, with 4 bases between. In DNA, the CDR3 is TGTGCCAGCAGCCAGCGGAGCACAGATACGCAGTATTTT. It translates to CASSQRSTDTQYF.

This chain joins TRBV7-9 and TRBJ1-2; TRBD1 matches at 7 bases. The CDR3 is made up of 14 amino acids. Germline V CDR1 and CDR2: SEHNR, FQNEAQ (reference sequence). Trimming cost V 5 bases and J 4 bases; bases outside gene matches: 7. In DNA, the CDR3 is TGTGCCAGCAGCCTAGGACAGGCCAGCTATGGCTACACCTTC. This sequence encodes CASSLGQASYGYTF.

The rearrangement links TRBV20-1 to TRBJ2-3; TRBD2 aligns across 8 bases. The CDR3 contains 17 residues. J gave up 0 bases and V 4 bases, and 12 bases lay outside the gene matches. The germline V gene encodes CDR1 DFQATT and CDR2 SNEGSKA (reference sequence). The CDR3 sequence is CSAIPFLRGGSTDTQYF. CDR3 DNA: TGCAGTGCTATTCCCTTTCTTCGGGGGGGAAGCACAGATACGCAGTATTTT.

The chain is built from TRBV7-8 and TRBJ2-4; D gene ambiguous. The J call may be in error: the DNA end matches TRBJ2-7 better. This CDR3 has 16 amino acids. Germline V gene data show CDR1 as SGHVS and CDR2 as FQNEAQ. CDR3 region: CASSLVTSFSSYEQYF. As DNA, the CDR3 is TGTGCCAGCAGCTTAGTGACAAGCTTTTCCTCCTACGAGCAGTACTTC.

The V gene is TRBV20-1, the J gene TRBJ2-2, with 9 bases lining up with TRBD2. CDR1 is DFQATT and CDR2 is SNEGSKA in the germline V gene (reference sequence). Trimming cost V 7 bases and J 2 bases; bases outside gene matches: 5. The CDR3 covers 14 residues. The CDR3 reads CSVASGDNTGELFF. CDR3 DNA: TGCAGTGTGGCTAGCGGGGATAACACCGGGGAGCTGTTTTTT.

The sample holds many counts of this clonotype. This sequence joins TRBV9 and TRBJ1-5; weak D call: TRBD1 (6 bases). Germline V gene data show CDR1 as SGDLS and CDR2 as YYNGEE. The CDR3 totals 16 residues. The V end was cut by 4 bases, the J end by 0 bases, with 14 bases between. This CDR3 is CASSPGGGNSNQPQHF. In nucleotides, the CDR3 is TGTGCCAGCAGCCCCGGGGGGGGCAATAGCAATCAGCCCCAGCATTTT.

This clonotype was seen just once. A much larger clone differs from this one at a single base, so this may be a read error. The chain links TRBV10-3 to TRBJ2-1, with 11 bases aligning to TRBD2. The CDR3 consists of 15 residues. Germline V gives CDR1 ENHRY, CDR2 SYGVKD. V lost 6 bases and J lost 2; bases outside the gene matches: 3. The CDR3 sequence is CAIRNSGGAYNEQFF. In DNA, the CDR3 is TGTGCCATCAGGAATAGCGGGGGGGCCTACAATGAGCAGTTCTTC.

As for this clonotype: A read error may produce the germline difference seen at one junction end. The chain couples TRBV3-1 to TRBJ1-1; D is perhaps TRBD1 (6 bases). The V gene's germline CDR1 is LGHDT and CDR2 YNNKEL (reference sequence). The CDR3 has 15 amino acids. The CDR3 coding sequence is TGTGTCAGCAGCCCGAGCCAGGGGACGAACACTGAAGCTTTCTTT. Translating it yields CVSSPSQGTNTEAFF.

This clonotype was found once. The V and J genes are TRBV7-9 and TRBJ1-4; D is unresolved. Trimming took off 4 bases at V and 5 bases at J, with 14 bases between the two ends. The CDR3 length is 15 residues. CDR1 SEHNR and CDR2 FQNEAQ come from the germline V gene (reference sequence). The CDR3 DNA is TGTGCCAGCAGCTCCTGGGGTCGTCGAAATGAAAAACTGTTTTTT. Encoded protein: CASSSWGRRNEKLFF. The whole variable domain, filled in from reference TRBV7-9 and TRBJ1-4, reads DTGVSQNPRHKITKRGQNVTFRCDPISEHNRLYWYRQTLGQGPEFLTYFQNEAQLEKSRLLSDRFSAERPKGSFSTLEIQRTEQGDSAMYLCASSSWGRRNEKLFFGSGTQLSVL.

This clonotype was picked up one time. The chain joins TRBV20-1 to TRBJ1-1; 11 bases are a match to TRBD1. The CDR3 runs 15 residues. The germline V gene has CDR1 DFQATT and CDR2 SNEGSKA (reference sequence). The J segment lost 4 bases and the V segment lost 0 bases, leaving 4 bases of the junction unmatched. The chain's CDR3 is CSARDAGTGGTEAFF. The CDR3 DNA follows: TGCAGTGCTAGAGATGCGGGGACAGGGGGCACTGAAGCTTTCTTT.

Notes on this clonotype: A single base separates this from a much larger clone, so it may be a read error. This chain uses TRBV12-3 or TRBV12-4 with TRBJ2-5, with 9 bases aligning to TRBD1. The CDR3 totals 14 residues. CDR3 DNA sequence: TGTGCCGGCAGGGAAGGGACAGGGCTAGAGACCCAGTACTTC. It codes for CAGREGTGLETQYF.

This clonotype was seen repeatedly, ten times or more. The chain has TRBV20-1 and TRBJ2-4; 7 positions agree with TRBD2. V lost 7 bases to trimming and J lost 0 bases; unmatched junction nucleotides: 3. This CDR3 has 13 residues. The germline V gene encodes CDR1 DFQATT and CDR2 SNEGSKA (reference sequence). CDR3 loop: CSGRGVAKNIQYF. CDR3 sequence (DNA): TGCAGTGGACGGGGGGTAGCCAAAAACATTCAGTACTTC.

This chain joins TRBV5-1 and TRBJ1-1; 7 bases match TRBD1. The CDR3 has 15 residues. V lost 4 bases, J lost 4 bases, and 10 bases stayed unmatched. Per the germline V gene, CDR1 is SGHRS and CDR2 is YFSETQ. This CDR3 reads CASSPGGGLATEAFF. CDR3 DNA sequence: TGCGCCAGCAGCCCAGGGGGGGGGCTTGCCACTGAAGCTTTCTTT. Together with reference TRBV5-1 and TRBJ1-1, the CDR3 gives the full variable domain: KAGVTQTPRYLIKTRGQQVTLSCSPISGHRSVSWYQQTPGQGLQFLFEYFSETQRNKGNFPGRFSGRQFSNSRSEMNVSTLELGDSALYLCASSPGGGLATEAFFGQGTRLTVV.

This clonotype was observed a handful of times. The chain joins TRBV11-2 to TRBJ1-1; D uncertain. V was pared by 5 bases and J by 5 bases, with 6 bases between. The CDR3 length is 11 residues. Germline V CDR1 and CDR2: SGHAT, FQNNGV. The CDR3 DNA reads TGTGCCAGCAGCCCAGCAACTGAAGCTTTCTTT. This gives the protein CASSPATEAFF.

This clonotype was counted many times. The chain links TRBV7-2 to TRBJ2-3; 7 bases align to TRBD2. This CDR3 spans 14 amino acids. V lost 5 bases to trimming and J lost 2 bases; unmatched junction nucleotides: 4. CDR1 and CDR2 (germline): SGHTA, FQGNSA. The CDR3 loop reads CASSPGLNTDTQYF. In DNA form, the CDR3 reads TGTGCCAGCAGCCCGGGACTAAACACAGATACGCAGTATTTT.

Only a few counts were recorded for this clonotype. A much larger clone differs by one base, so this may be a read error. This chain connects TRBV4-1 to TRBJ2-5; TRBD2 aligns across 10 bases. The last part of the DNA fits TRBJ2-7 better; the J call may be wrong. This CDR3 contains 15 residues. Germline CDR1 and CDR2: MGHRA and YSYEKL. CDR3 in DNA: TGCGCCAGCAGCCAAGGAAGCGGGGGGGCATGCGAGCAGTACTTC. Translation gives CASSQGSGGACEQYF.

This sequence joins TRBV6-6 and TRBJ2-2; 8 bases line up with TRBD1. Trimming took 6 bases from V and 5 from J; bases not matched to a gene: 8. Per germline, CDR1 MNHNY and CDR2 SVGAGI (reference sequence). CDR3 length: 15 residues. The CDR3 spells CASRFGQGGTGELFF. As DNA, the CDR3 is TGTGCCAGCAGATTTGGACAGGGTGGAACCGGGGAGCTGTTTTTT.

The DNA for the CDR3 is TGTGCCAGCAGTTCCCAAAGAGACAGGCCCTCCGGCTACACCTTC. Protein: CASSSQRDRPSGYTF. The chain couples TRBV2 to TRBJ1-2; a possible D gene is TRBD1 (6 bases). With 5 bases removed from V and 8 bases from J, the gap between germline ends came to 21 bases. CDR1 and CDR2 from the germline V gene are SNHLY and FYNNEI. The CDR3 consists of 15 residues.

The rearrangement joins TRBV5-4 to TRBJ2-3; tentatively, D is TRBD2 (7 bases). Germline loops: CDR1 SGHNT, CDR2 YYREEE (reference sequence). The V end lost 5 bases, the J end lost 2 bases, and 15 bases lay between the germline ends. The CDR3 is made up of 15 amino acids. CDR3 loop: CASSWGGQFTDTQYF. CDR3 sequence (DNA): TGTGCCAGCAGTTGGGGGGGGCAGTTCACAGATACGCAGTATTTT.

The chain has TRBV7-2 and TRBJ1-2, with D possibly being TRBD1 (5 bases). Germline assignment: CDR1 SGHTA and CDR2 FQGNSA. The CDR3 covers 13 residues. Trimming cost V 4 bases and J 4 bases, with 10 bases left between them. CDR3 loop: CASSSGHFYGYTF. CDR3 nucleotide sequence: TGTGCCAGCAGCTCCGGACATTTCTATGGCTACACCTTC.

This clonotype was observed a few times. This rearrangement joins TRBV4-1 to TRBJ1-5; D call uncertain. V was shortened by 4 bases and J by 2 bases, with 6 bases between the two germline ends. CDR3 length: 13 residues. The V gene's germline CDR1 is MGHRA and CDR2 YSYEKL. Written as DNA, the CDR3 is TGCGCCAGCAGCCCCCGTCGCAATCAGCCCCAGCATTTT. This gives the protein CASSPRRNQPQHF.